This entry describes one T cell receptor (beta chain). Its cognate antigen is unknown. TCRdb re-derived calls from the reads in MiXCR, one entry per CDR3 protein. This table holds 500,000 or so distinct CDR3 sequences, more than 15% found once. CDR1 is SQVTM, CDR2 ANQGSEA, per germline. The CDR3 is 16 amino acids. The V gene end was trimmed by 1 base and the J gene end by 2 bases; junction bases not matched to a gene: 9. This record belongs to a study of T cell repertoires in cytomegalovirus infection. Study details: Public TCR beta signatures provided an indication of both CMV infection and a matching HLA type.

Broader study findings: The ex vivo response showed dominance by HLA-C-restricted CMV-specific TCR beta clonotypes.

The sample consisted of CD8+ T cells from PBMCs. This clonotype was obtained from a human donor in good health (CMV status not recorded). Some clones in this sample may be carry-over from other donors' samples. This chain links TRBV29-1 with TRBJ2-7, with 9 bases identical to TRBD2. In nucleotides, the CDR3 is TGCAGCGTTGAAGGGTGCCTAGCGGGGACTCCCTACGAGCAGTACTTC. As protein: CSVEGCLAGTPYEQYF.